A single sample is the source of the 25 T cell receptor beta chains below, sequenced in a study of blood T cells in healthy people across ages (dated by TCRdb to about 2015). The protocol used for the library was 5' RACE. TCRdb records Illumina HiSeq 2500 as the sequencer. A second roughly 6 to 12 cycle PCR used a sample-barcoded 5' primer and a J-beta primer mix. The public reads were quality trimmed at Q25 with fastp and then assembled into clones with MiXCR by TCRdb, keeping productive beta chains. CDR3 protein duplicates are merged, each entry listing the most common genes and DNA. The sample records about 830,000 distinct CDR3 sequences, more than 45% of which are singletons. The top ten clones comprise roughly 20% of the sample. The sample taken for sequencing was blood. The receptors were sampled from a man under 40 in good health.

The chain carries TRBV11-1 and TRBJ2-1; 9 nucleotides match TRBD2. After removal of 5 bases from V and 4 bases from J, the junction contained 18 bases not matched to a gene. This CDR3 contains 19 residues. Germline V gives CDR1 SGHAT, CDR2 FQDESV (reference sequence). CDR3 sequence (DNA): TGTGCCAGCAGCCCATCGCGGACAGCCACAGCGGGAGGTTACAATGAGCAGTTCTTC. Its translation is CASSPSRTATAGGYNEQFF.

The chain combines TRBV7-9 with TRBJ2-1, with D uncertain. V was trimmed by 2 bases and J by 10 bases, leaving 9 bases between them. CDR1 SEHNR and CDR2 FQNEAQ come from the germline V gene (reference sequence). The CDR3 consists of 12 residues. The CDR3 DNA is TGTGCCAGCAGCTTACCGCTTAGGGAGCAGTTCTTC. This translates into CASSLPLREQFF.

This CDR3 reads CASSPRGGKDWETQYF. The CDR3 DNA is TGTGCCAGCAGTCCCCGCGGCGGCAAAGACTGGGAGACCCAGTACTTC. The chain employs TRBV28 and TRBJ2-5, with D hard to call. This CDR3 comprises 16 residues. Trimming left V 5 bases short and J 5 bases short, with 21 bases between. Per germline, CDR1 MDHEN and CDR2 SYDVKM. Complete variable domain (other parts from reference TRBV28 and TRBJ2-5): DVKVTQSSRYLVKRTGEKVFLECVQDMDHENMFWYRQDPGLGLRLIYFSYDVKMKEKGDIPEGYSVSREKKERFSLILESASTNQTSMYLCASSPRGGKDWETQYFGPGTRLLVL.

In its sample, this clonotype was seen a few times. The CDR3 DNA reads TGCAGCGTTGTCCTCTCTGGACTAGCGGGAGTGGCGACAGATACGCAGTATTTT. It yields the protein CSVVLSGLAGVATDTQYF. The J gene is TRBJ2-3, the V gene TRBV29-1; the match to TRBD2 covers 13 bases. The V segment lost 4 bases and the J segment 3 bases; nucleotides outside the gene matches: 13. This CDR3 comprises 18 residues. The germline gives CDR1 SQVTM, CDR2 ANQGSEA.

The genes are TRBV28 and TRBJ1-1; D call uncertain. The V end lost 6 bases, the J end lost 1 base, and 12 bases lay between the germline ends. Germline-derived CDR1 and CDR2 are MDHEN and SYDVKM. This CDR3 is 14 amino acids long. Written as DNA, the CDR3 is TGTGCCAGCAGCATCCTCCAAGAGAACACTGAAGCTTTCTTT. Protein product: CASSILQENTEAFF.

The chain employs TRBV20-1 and TRBJ2-1, with D hard to call. This CDR3 has 13 residues. Trimming took 5 bases from V and 2 from J, leaving 10 bases between them. Germline V gene sequence: CDR1 DFQATT, CDR2 SNEGSKA (reference sequence). The CDR3 nucleotides are TGCAGTGCTCCCAAGGGTCCCTACAATGAGCAGTTCTTC. This gives the protein CSAPKGPYNEQFF.

This clonotype was recorded a few times. This sequence joins TRBV24-1 and TRBJ2-5; the match to TRBD1 covers 9 bases. The CDR3 runs 15 residues. The germline CDR1 and CDR2 sequences are KGHDR and SFDVKD. The V segment lost 3 bases and the J segment 3 bases; nucleotides outside the gene matches: 4. This CDR3 is CATSDAGTGKETQYF. The CDR3 DNA is TGTGCCACCAGTGATGCCGGGACAGGGAAAGAGACCCAGTACTTC.

There are a few counts of this clonotype. The CDR3 region is CASSFPLAGPPGGQQFF. The DNA of the CDR3 is TGTGCCAGCAGCTTCCCGTTAGCGGGGCCCCCGGGCGGTCAGCAGTTCTTC. V usage is TRBV7-2 and J usage is TRBJ2-1; 8 nucleotides agree with TRBD2. This CDR3 is built from 17 residues. CDR1 is SGHTA, CDR2 FQGNSA, per germline. V was clipped by 3 bases and J by 11 bases; unmatched bases: 18.

This clonotype has only a few counts. V usage is TRBV11-1 and J usage is TRBJ1-1, with D perhaps matching TRBD1 (5 bases). The CDR3 consists of 12 residues. Trimming took 1 base from V and 7 from J, leaving 7 bases between them. CDR1 is SGHAT, CDR2 FQDESV, per germline (reference sequence). DNA of the CDR3: TGTGCCAGCAGCTTAGTTGACAGTGAAGCTTTCTTT. This sequence encodes CASSLVDSEAFF.

This clonotype was picked up a small number of times. V and J are TRBV4-3 and TRBJ2-7; either TRBD1 or TRBD2 may supply D (5 bases each). In germline, CDR1 is LGHNA, CDR2 YSLEER. This CDR3 has 21 amino acids. V was pared by 0 bases and J by 0 bases, with 27 bases between. The CDR3 region is CASSQEPPITTGTAISYEQYF. CDR3 sequence (DNA): TGCGCCAGCAGCCAAGAGCCACCAATAACAACCGGGACGGCCATCTCCTACGAGCAGTACTTC.

The chain couples TRBV4-2 to TRBJ2-7, with TRBD2 matching over 9 bases. Germline CDR1 LGHNA, CDR2 YNFKEQ. The CDR3 consists of 16 residues. V trimming: 0 bases; J trimming: 2 bases; junction bases outside the gene matches: 5. The CDR3 is CASSQDSSGAPYEQYF. In DNA form, the CDR3 reads TGTGCCAGCAGCCAAGATTCTAGCGGGGCCCCCTACGAGCAGTACTTC.

The rearrangement uses TRBV6-6 and TRBJ2-1; 8 bases align to TRBD1. The CDR3 sequence is 13 residues long. The ends lost 5 bases at V and 7 bases at J; junction bases unmatched: 4. Germline values: CDR1 MNHNY, CDR2 SVGAGI (reference sequence). The DNA for the CDR3 is TGTGCCAGCAGTATCAACAGGGGGAATGAGCAGTTCTTC. Translating gives CASSINRGNEQFF.

The chain is built from TRBV10-3 and TRBJ1-2, with a possible D match to TRBD1 (5 bases). This CDR3 has 13 residues. CDR1 is ENHRY and CDR2 is SYGVKD in the germline V gene. This CDR3 is CVFGGGTNYGYTF. The DNA for the CDR3 is TGTGTCTTCGGCGGGGGGACCAACTATGGCTACACCTTC.

This clonotype turned up a few times. The chain combines TRBV10-2 with TRBJ2-5; possibly TRBD1 for D (6 bases). The CDR3 runs 13 residues. The germline V gene has CDR1 WSHSY and CDR2 SAAADI. The V gene lost 4 bases and the J gene lost 5 bases, with 11 bases spanning the gap. CDR3 DNA: TGCGCCAGCAGTGGGGGACACATGGAGACCCAGTACTTC. It encodes CASSGGHMETQYF.

This chain uses TRBV6-1 with TRBJ1-1; D gene ambiguous. The V end lost 4 bases, the J end lost 0 bases, and 18 bases lay between the germline ends. Per the germline V gene, CDR1 is MNHNS and CDR2 is SASEGT. This CDR3 contains 17 residues. The CDR3 region is CASSVSPRSFMNTEAFF. The CDR3 coding sequence is TGTGCCAGCAGTGTCTCCCCCAGGTCCTTCATGAACACTGAAGCTTTCTTT.

This clonotype was recorded at least ten times. The V call is TRBV29-1, the J call TRBJ2-1; the match to TRBD2 covers 7 bases. Germline lookup yields CDR1 SQVTM and CDR2 ANQGSEA. With 4 bases clipped from V and 6 bases from J, the junction kept 3 bases outside the gene matches. The CDR3 loop spans 12 amino acids. Written as DNA, the CDR3 is TGCAGCGTTGGGGGGGGATTCAATGAGCAGTTCTTC. Amino acid sequence: CSVGGGFNEQFF.

This clonotype was counted once. The genes are TRBV7-2 and TRBJ2-7, with TRBD2 identical over 7 bases. The J call may be incorrect, as the DNA end agrees better with TRBJ2-5. Germline CDR1 is SGHTA and CDR2 is FQGNSA. The CDR3 has 15 amino acids. CDR3 loop: CASRPRSGVSETQYF. The CDR3, as DNA: TGTGCCAGCAGACCACGGAGCGGGGTGTCCGAGACCCAGTACTTC.

This chain joins TRBV2 and TRBJ2-1; 8 bases are a match to TRBD1. J gave up 1 base and V 3 bases, and 5 bases lay outside the gene matches. CDR3 length equals 16 residues. Germline CDR1 is SNHLY and CDR2 is FYNNEI. CDR3 sequence reads: CASSDTQGASYNEQFF. Here the CDR3 DNA reads TGTGCCAGCAGTGATACCCAGGGGGCTTCCTACAATGAGCAGTTCTTC. The variable domain in full, completed from reference TRBV2 and TRBJ2-1, reads EPEVTQTPSHQVTQMGQEVILRCVPISNHLYFYWYRQILGQKVEFLVSFYNNEISEKSEIFDDQFSVERPDGSNFTLKIRSTKLEDSAMYFCASSDTQGASYNEQFFGPGTRLTVL.

This clonotype was observed a handful of times. This chain connects TRBV4-2 to TRBJ1-2; no clear D. Germline assignment: CDR1 LGHNA and CDR2 YNFKEQ. With 7 bases removed from V and 3 bases from J, the gap between germline ends came to 12 bases. This CDR3 has 13 amino acids. CDR3 region: CASTVEGDYGYTF. CDR3 bases: TGTGCCAGCACCGTTGAGGGTGACTATGGCTACACCTTC.

The J gene is TRBJ2-7, the V gene TRBV20-1; D not certain. V shed 5 bases and J shed 3 bases, with 11 bases lying between them. This CDR3 comprises 12 residues. Germline-derived CDR1 and CDR2 are DFQATT and SNEGSKA (reference sequence). The CDR3 protein is CSAFPQVYEQYF. The DNA for the CDR3 is TGCAGTGCTTTCCCGCAGGTCTACGAGCAGTACTTC.

This clonotype was detected only a few times. This chain connects TRBV27 to TRBJ1-2, with D unresolved. Germline values: CDR1 MNHEY, CDR2 SMNVEV (reference sequence). Between the trimmed V and J ends, which lost 6 bases and 6 bases, there was a span of 20 bases. The CDR3 contains 15 residues. The DNA of the CDR3 is TGTGCCAGCAGATTGTCTTGGGCTAGAATCGATGGCTACACCTTC. Translation: CASRLSWARIDGYTF.

V and J are TRBV20-1 and TRBJ2-5, with D perhaps matching TRBD2 (5 bases). Germline loops: CDR1 DFQATT, CDR2 SNEGSKA (reference sequence). Trimming took 0 bases from V and 2 from J, leaving 10 bases between them. This CDR3 is 14 amino acids long. The CDR3 spells CSARDFAGQETQYF. The DNA for the CDR3 is TGCAGTGCTAGAGATTTCGCGGGTCAAGAGACCCAGTACTTC.

The chain combines TRBV7-2 with TRBJ2-1; 10 bases map to TRBD2. J lost 7 bases, V lost 4 bases, and 13 bases had no gene match. Per germline, CDR1 SGHTA and CDR2 FQGNSA. This CDR3 is built from 17 residues. This CDR3 reads CASSWSSGTSAFNEQFF. CDR3 DNA sequence: TGTGCCAGCAGCTGGTCGTCCGGGACTAGCGCCTTTAATGAGCAGTTCTTC.

This chain joins TRBV20-1 and TRBJ2-1; 8 bases align to TRBD2. CDR1 DFQATT and CDR2 SNEGSKA come from the germline V gene (reference sequence). The CDR3 contains 14 residues. V lost 5 bases to trimming and J lost 5 bases; unmatched junction nucleotides: 8. The CDR3 DNA reads TGCAGTGCTCCCCGGGTAGCGGGGAACAATGAGCAGTTCTTC. Protein: CSAPRVAGNNEQFF.

This clonotype has a handful of counts. The chain carries TRBV3-1 and TRBJ2-7; 8 bases are a match to TRBD1. Germline-derived CDR1 and CDR2 are LGHDT and YNNKEL (reference sequence). This CDR3 region has 13 residues. The J segment lost 10 bases and the V segment lost 2 bases, leaving 7 bases of the junction unmatched. The CDR3 spells CASSQQGARGQYF. CDR3 nucleotides: TGTGCCAGCAGCCAACAGGGGGCCCGTGGTCAGTACTTC.